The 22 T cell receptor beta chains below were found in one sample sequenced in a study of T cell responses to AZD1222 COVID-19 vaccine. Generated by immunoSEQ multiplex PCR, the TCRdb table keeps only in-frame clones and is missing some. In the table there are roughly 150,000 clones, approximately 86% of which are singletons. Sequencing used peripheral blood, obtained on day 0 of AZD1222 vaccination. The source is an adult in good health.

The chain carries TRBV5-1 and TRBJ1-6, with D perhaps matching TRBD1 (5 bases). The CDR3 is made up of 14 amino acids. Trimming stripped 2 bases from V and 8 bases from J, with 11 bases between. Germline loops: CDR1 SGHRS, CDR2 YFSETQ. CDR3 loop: CASSLVLGDSPLHF. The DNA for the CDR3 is TGCGCCAGCAGCTTAGTCCTGGGGGATTCACCCCTCCACTTT. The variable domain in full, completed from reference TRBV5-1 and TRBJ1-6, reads KAGVTQTPRYLIKTRGQQVTLSCSPISGHRSVSWYQQTPGQGLQFLFEYFSETQRNKGNFPGRFSGRQFSNSRSEMNVSTLELGDSALYLCASSLVLGDSPLHFGNGTRLTVT.

For the CDR3, the DNA is TGTGCCAGCAGCTTAGAGGGGTATTCACCCCTCCACTTT. This sequence encodes CASSLEGYSPLHF. This chain links TRBV7-9 with TRBJ1-6; a possible D gene is TRBD1 (5 bases). The V end lost 1 base, the J end lost 8 bases, and 6 bases lay between the germline ends. The length of the CDR3 is 13 residues. Germline CDR1 is SEHNR and CDR2 is FQNEAQ (reference sequence).

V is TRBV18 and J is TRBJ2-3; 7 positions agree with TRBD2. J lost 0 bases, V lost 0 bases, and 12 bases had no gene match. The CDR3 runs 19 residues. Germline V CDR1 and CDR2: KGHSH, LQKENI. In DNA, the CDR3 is TGTGCCAGCTCACCACCCAGTACTTGGCGGGAGCCGAGCACAGATACGCAGTATTTT. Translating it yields CASSPPSTWREPSTDTQYF.

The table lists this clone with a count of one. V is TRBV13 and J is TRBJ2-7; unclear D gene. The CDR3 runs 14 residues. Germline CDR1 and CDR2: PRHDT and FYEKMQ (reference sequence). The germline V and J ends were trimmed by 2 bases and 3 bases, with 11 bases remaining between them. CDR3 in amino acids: CASSLNGFHYEQYF. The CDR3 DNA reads TGTGCCAGCAGCTTAAACGGGTTTCACTACGAGCAGTACTTC.

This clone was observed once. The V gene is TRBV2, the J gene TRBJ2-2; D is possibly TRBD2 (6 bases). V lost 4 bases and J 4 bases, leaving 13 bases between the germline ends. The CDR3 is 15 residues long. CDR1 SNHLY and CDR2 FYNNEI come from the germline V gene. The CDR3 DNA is TGTGCCAGCAGTGGACTAGTCCCTCCCACCGGGGAGCTGTTTTTT. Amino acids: CASSGLVPPTGELFF. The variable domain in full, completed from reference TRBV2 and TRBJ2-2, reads EPEVTQTPSHQVTQMGQEVILRCVPISNHLYFYWYRQILGQKVEFLVSFYNNEISEKSEIFDDQFSVERPDGSNFTLKIRSTKLEDSAMYFCASSGLVPPTGELFFGEGSRLTVL.

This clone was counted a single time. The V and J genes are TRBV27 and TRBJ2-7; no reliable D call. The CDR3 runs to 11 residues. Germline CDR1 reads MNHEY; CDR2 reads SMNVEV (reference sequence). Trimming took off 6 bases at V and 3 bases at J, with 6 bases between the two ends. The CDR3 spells CASSLGYEQYF. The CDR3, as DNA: TGTGCCAGCAGCCTGGGCTACGAGCAGTACTTC.

In DNA form, the CDR3 reads TGCGCCAGCAGCTTGGATTTGGGGATGAACACTGAAGCTTTCTTT. Its translation: CASSLDLGMNTEAFF. The chain has TRBV5-1 and TRBJ1-1; D uncertain. Germline CDR1 is SGHRS and CDR2 is YFSETQ. The CDR3 length is 15 residues. V gave up 0 bases and J gave up 0 bases, with 9 bases separating them.

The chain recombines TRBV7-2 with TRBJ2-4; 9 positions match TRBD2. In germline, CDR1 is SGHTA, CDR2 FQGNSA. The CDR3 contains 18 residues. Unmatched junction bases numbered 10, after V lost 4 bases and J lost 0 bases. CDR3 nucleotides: TGTGCCAGCAGCTCGACTAGCGGAGGGGCGTTAGCCAAAAACATTCAGTACTTC. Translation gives CASSSTSGGALAKNIQYF.

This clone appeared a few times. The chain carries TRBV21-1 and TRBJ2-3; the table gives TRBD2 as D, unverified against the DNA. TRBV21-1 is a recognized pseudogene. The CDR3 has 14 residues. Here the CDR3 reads CASSTGLAGAPLCF. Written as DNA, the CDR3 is TGTGCCAGCAGCACCGGACTAGCGGGAGCCCCATTGTGTTTT.

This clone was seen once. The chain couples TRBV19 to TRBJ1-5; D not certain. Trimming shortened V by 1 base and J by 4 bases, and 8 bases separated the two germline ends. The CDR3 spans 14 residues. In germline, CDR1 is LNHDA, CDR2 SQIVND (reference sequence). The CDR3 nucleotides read TGTGCCAGTAGTATAGTGGGGTCGAATCAGCCCCAGCATTTT. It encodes CASSIVGSNQPQHF. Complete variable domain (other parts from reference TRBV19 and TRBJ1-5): DGGITQSPKYLFRKEGQNVTLSCEQNLNHDAMYWYRQDPGQGLRLIYYSQIVNDFQKGDIAEGYSVSREKKESFPLTVTSAQKNPTAFYLCASSIVGSNQPQHFGDGTRLSIL.

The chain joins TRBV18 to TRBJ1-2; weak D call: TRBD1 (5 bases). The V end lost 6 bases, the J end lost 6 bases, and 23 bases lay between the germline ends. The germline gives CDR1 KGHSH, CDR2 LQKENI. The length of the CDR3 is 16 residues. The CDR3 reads CASSPMGQEGLNGYTF. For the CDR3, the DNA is TGTGCCAGCTCTCCCATGGGGCAGGAAGGTTTAAATGGCTACACCTTC.

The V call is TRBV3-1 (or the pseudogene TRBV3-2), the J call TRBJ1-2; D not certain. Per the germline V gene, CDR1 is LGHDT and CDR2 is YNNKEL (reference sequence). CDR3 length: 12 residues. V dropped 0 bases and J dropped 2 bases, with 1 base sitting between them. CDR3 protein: CASSQDNYGYTF. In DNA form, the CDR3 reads TGTGCCAGCAGCCAAGACAACTATGGCTACACCTTC.

The chain's CDR3 is CASSYSSGADQPQHF. The DNA for the CDR3 is TGTGCCAGCAGTTACTCTTCGGGGGCAGATCAGCCCCAGCATTTT. The chain joins TRBV6-5 to TRBJ1-5; D perhaps matches TRBD1 (6 bases). CDR3 length equals 15 residues. The germline gives CDR1 MNHEY, CDR2 SVGAGI. Trimming shortened V by 0 bases and J by 5 bases, and 11 bases separated the two germline ends.

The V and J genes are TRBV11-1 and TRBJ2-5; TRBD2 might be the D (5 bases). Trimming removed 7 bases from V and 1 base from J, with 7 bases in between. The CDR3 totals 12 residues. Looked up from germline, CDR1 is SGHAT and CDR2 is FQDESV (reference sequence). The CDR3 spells CASKRSQETQYF. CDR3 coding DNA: TGTGCCAGCAAGCGGAGCCAAGAGACCCAGTACTTC.

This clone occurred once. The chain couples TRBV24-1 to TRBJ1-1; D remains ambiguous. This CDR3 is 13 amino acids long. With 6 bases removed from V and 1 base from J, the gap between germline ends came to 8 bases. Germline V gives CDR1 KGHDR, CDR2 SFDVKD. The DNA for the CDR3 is TGTGCCACCAGTTTTCCCGGGAACACTGAAGCTTTCTTT. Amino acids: CATSFPGNTEAFF.

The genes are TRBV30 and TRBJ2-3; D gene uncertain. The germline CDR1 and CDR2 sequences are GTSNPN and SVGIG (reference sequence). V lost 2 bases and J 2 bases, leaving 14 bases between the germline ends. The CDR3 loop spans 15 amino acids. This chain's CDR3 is CAWSSWRSNTDTQYF. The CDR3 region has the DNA TGTGCCTGGAGTTCTTGGCGGTCAAACACAGATACGCAGTATTTT.

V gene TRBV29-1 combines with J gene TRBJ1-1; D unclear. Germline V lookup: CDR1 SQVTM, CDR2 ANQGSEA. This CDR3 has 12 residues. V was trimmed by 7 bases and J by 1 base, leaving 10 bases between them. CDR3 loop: CSANPGNTEAFF. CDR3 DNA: TGCAGCGCGAATCCAGGGAACACTGAAGCTTTCTTT. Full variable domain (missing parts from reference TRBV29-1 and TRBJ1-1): SAVISQKPSRDICQRGTSLTIQCQVDSQVTMMFWYRQQPGQSLTLIATANQGSEATYESGFVIDKFPISRPNLTFSTLTVSNMSPEDSSIYLCSANPGNTEAFFGQGTRLTVV.

The CDR3 DNA reads TGCGCCAGCAGCCTGGGGGTTAAACCCTACGAGCAGTACTTC. This encodes CASSLGVKPYEQYF. The V call is TRBV5-1, the J call TRBJ2-7, with D possibly called TRBD1 or TRBD2 (5 bases each). This CDR3 spans 14 amino acids. Between the trimmed V and J ends, which lost 4 bases and 2 bases, there was a span of 13 bases. Per the germline V gene, CDR1 is SGHRS and CDR2 is YFSETQ. The full variable domain, completed using reference TRBV5-1 and TRBJ2-7, is KAGVTQTPRYLIKTRGQQVTLSCSPISGHRSVSWYQQTPGQGLQFLFEYFSETQRNKGNFPGRFSGRQFSNSRSEMNVSTLELGDSALYLCASSLGVKPYEQYFGPGTRLTVT.

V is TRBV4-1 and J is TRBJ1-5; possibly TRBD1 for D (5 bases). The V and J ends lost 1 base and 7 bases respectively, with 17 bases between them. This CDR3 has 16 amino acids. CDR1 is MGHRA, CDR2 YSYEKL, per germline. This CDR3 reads CASSQVLGGLGQPQHF. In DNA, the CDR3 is TGCGCCAGCAGCCAAGTTCTCGGGGGTTTAGGGCAGCCCCAGCATTTT.

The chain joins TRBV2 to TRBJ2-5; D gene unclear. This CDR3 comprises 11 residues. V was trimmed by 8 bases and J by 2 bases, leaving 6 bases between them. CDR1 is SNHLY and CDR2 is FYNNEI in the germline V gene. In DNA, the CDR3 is TGTGCCAGCGTGGCGCAAGAGACCCAGTACTTC. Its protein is CASVAQETQYF.

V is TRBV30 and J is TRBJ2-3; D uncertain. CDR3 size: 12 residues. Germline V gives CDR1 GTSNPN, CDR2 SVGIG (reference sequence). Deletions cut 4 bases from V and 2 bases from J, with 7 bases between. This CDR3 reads CAWNPNTDTQYF. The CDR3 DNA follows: TGTGCCTGGAATCCTAACACAGATACGCAGTATTTT.

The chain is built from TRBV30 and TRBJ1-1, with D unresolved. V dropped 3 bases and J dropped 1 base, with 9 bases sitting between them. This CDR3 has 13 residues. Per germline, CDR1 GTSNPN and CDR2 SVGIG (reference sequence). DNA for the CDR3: TGTGCCTGGAGAAAGACGGGGAACACTGAAGCTTTCTTT. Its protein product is CAWRKTGNTEAFF.